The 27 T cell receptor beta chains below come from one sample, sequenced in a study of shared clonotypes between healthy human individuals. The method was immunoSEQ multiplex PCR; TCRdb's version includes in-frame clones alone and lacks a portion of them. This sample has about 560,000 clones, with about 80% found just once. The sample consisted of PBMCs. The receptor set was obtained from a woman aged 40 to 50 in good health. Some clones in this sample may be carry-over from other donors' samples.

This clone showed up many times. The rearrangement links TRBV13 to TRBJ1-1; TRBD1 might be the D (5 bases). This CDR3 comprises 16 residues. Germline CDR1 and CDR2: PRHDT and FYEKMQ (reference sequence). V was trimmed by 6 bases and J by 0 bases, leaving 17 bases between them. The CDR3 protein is CASRPRAGLMNTEAFF. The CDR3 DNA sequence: TGTGCCAGCAGACCCAGGGCAGGGTTGATGAACACTGAAGCTTTCTTT.

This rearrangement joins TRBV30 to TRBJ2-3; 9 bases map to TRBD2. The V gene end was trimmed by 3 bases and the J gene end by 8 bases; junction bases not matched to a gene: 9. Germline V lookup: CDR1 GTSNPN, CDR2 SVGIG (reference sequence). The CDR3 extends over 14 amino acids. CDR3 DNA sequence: TGTGCCTGGAGGCGAGCGGGGGGCGGAGGTACGCAGTATTTT. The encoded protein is CAWRRAGGGGTQYF. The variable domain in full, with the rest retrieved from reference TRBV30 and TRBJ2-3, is SQTIHQWPATLVQPVGSPLSLECTVEGTSNPNLYWYRQAAGRGLQLLFYSVGIGQISSEVPQNLSASRPQDRQFILSSKKLLLSDSGFYLCAWRRAGGGGTQYFGPGTRLTVL.

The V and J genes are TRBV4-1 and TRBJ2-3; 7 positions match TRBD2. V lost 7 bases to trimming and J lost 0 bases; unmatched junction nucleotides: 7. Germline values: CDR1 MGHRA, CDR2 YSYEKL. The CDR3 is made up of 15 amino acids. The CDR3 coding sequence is TGCGCCAGCACCCTAAGCGGGATTAGCACAGATACGCAGTATTTT. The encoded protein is CASTLSGISTDTQYF.

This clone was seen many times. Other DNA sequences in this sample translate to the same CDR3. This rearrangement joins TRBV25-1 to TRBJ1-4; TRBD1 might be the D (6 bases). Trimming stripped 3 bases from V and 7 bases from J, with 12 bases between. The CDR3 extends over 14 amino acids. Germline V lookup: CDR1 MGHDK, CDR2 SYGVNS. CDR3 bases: TGTGCCAGCAGTGAGACAGGAATCGGTGAAAAACTGTTTTTT. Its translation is CASSETGIGEKLFF.

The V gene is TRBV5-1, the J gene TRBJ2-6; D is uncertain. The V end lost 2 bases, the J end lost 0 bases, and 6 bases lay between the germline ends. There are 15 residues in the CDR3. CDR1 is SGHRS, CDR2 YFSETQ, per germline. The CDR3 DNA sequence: TGCGCCAGCAGCTTTCAGGACTCTGGGGCCAACGTCCTGACTTTC. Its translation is CASSFQDSGANVLTF.

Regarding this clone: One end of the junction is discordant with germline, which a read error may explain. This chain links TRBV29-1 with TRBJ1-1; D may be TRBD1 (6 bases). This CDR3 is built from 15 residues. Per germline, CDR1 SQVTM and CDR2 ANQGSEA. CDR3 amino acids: CGVPGQGSMNTEAFF. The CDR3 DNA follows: TGCGGCGTCCCGGGGCAGGGGTCGATGAACACTGAAGCTTTCTTT.

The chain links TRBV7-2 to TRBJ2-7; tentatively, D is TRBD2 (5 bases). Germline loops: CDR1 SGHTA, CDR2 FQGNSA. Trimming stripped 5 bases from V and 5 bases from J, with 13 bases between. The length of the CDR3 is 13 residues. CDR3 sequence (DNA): TGTGCCAGCAGCATGACTAATTGGGACGAGCAGTACTTC. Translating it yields CASSMTNWDEQYF.

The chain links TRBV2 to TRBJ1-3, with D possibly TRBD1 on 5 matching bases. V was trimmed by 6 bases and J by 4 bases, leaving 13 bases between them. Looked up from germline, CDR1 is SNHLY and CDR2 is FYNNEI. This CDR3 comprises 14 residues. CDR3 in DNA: TGTGCCAGCAGCCTGGGGACGTTGGGAAACACCATATATTTT. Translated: CASSLGTLGNTIYF. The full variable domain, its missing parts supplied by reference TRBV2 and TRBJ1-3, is EPEVTQTPSHQVTQMGQEVILRCVPISNHLYFYWYRQILGQKVEFLVSFYNNEISEKSEIFDDQFSVERPDGSNFTLKIRSTKLEDSAMYFCASSLGTLGNTIYFGEGSWLTVV.

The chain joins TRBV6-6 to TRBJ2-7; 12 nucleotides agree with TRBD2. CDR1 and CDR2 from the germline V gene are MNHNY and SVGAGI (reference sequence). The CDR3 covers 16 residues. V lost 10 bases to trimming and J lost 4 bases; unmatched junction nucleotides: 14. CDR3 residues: CATGPSWTSGIYEQYF. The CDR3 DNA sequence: TGTGCCACCGGGCCGTCTTGGACTAGCGGGATTTACGAGCAGTACTTC.

CDR3 residues: CASSSTLLGEGTEAFF. For the CDR3, the DNA is TGTGCCAGCAGCTCCACCCTTTTGGGGGAGGGCACTGAAGCTTTCTTT. The gene calls are TRBV7-3 and TRBJ1-1; a weak D match, TRBD1 (5 bases). Germline V gene sequence: CDR1 SGHTA, CDR2 FQGTGA. Between the trimmed V and J ends, which lost 4 bases and 4 bases, there was a span of 19 bases. The CDR3 has 16 residues.

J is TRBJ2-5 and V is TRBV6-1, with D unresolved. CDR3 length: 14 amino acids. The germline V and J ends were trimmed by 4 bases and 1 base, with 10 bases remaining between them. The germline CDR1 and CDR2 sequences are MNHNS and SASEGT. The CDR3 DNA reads TGTGCCAGCAGTGGGAACAGCATCCAAGAGACCCAGTACTTC. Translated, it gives CASSGNSIQETQYF.

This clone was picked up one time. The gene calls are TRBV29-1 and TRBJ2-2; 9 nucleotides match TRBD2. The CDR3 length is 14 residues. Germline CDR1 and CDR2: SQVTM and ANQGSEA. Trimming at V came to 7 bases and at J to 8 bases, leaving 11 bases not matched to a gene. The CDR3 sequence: CSARTSASVGELFF. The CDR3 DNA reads TGCAGCGCCAGGACTAGCGCCTCTGTGGGGGAGCTGTTTTTT.

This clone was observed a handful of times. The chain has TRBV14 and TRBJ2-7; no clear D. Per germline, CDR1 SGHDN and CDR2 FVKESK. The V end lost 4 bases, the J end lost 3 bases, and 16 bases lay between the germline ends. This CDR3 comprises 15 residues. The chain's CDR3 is CASSLRPGLVYEQYF. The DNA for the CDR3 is TGTGCCAGCAGCCTCCGGCCCGGGCTCGTCTACGAGCAGTACTTC.

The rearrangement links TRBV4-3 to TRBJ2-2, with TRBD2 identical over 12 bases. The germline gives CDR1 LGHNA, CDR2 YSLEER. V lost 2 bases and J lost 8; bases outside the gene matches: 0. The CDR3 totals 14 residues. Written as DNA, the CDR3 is TGCGCCAGCAGCCAACTAGCGGGAGGGGGGGAGCTGTTTTTT. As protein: CASSQLAGGGELFF.

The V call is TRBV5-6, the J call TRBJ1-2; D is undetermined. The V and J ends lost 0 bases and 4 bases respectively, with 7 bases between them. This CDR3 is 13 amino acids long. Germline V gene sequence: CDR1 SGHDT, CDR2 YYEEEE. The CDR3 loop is CASSLDRAYGYTF. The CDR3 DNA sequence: TGTGCCAGCAGCTTGGACCGGGCCTATGGCTACACCTTC.

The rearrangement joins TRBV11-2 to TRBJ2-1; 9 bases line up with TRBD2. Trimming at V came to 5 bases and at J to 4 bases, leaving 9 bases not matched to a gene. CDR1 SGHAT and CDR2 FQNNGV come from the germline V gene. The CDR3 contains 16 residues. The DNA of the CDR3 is TGTGCCAGCAGCCTGGGGGCGGGAGGGGAATACAATGAGCAGTTCTTC. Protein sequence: CASSLGAGGEYNEQFF.

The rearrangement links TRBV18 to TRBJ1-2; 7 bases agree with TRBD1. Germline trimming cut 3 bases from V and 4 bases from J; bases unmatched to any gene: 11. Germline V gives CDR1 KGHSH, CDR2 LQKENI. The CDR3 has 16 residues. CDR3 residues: CASSPERTGLGYGYTF. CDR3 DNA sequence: TGTGCCAGCTCACCGGAAAGGACAGGCCTTGGCTATGGCTACACCTTC.

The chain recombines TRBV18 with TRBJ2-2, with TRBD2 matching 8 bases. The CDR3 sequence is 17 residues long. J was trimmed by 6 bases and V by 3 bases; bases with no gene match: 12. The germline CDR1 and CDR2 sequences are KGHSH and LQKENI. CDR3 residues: CASSPPVSGRGAGELFF. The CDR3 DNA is TGTGCCAGCTCACCCCCAGTCAGCGGGAGAGGAGCCGGGGAGCTGTTTTTT.

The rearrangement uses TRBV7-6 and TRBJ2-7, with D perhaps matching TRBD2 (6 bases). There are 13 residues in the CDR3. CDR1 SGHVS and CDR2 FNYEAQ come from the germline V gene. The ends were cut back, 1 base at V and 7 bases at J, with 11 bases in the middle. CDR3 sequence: CASSLGAGGEQYF. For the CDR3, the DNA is TGTGCCAGCAGCTTAGGAGCCGGGGGAGAGCAGTACTTC.

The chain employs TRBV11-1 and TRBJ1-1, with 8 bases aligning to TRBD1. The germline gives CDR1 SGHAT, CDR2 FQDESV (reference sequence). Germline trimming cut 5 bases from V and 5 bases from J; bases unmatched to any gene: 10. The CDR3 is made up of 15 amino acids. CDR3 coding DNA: TGTGCCAGCAGCCCCAACCCCGGACAGGGTACTGAAGCTTTCTTT. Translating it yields CASSPNPGQGTEAFF.

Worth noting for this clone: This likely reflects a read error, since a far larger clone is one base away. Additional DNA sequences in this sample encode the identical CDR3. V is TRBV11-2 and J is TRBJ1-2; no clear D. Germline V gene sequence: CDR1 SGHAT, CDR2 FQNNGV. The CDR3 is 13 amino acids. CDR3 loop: CASSSAVNYGYTF. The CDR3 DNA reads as TGTGCCAGTAGCTCAGCTGTAAACTATGGCTACACCTTC.

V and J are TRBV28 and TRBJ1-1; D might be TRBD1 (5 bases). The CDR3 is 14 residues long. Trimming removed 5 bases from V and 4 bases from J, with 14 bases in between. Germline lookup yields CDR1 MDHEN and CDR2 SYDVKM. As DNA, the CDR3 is TGTGCCAGCAGTACCACCGGGGCCCCCACTGAAGCTTTCTTT. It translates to CASSTTGAPTEAFF. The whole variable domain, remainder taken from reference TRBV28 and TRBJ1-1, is DVKVTQSSRYLVKRTGEKVFLECVQDMDHENMFWYRQDPGLGLRLIYFSYDVKMKEKGDIPEGYSVSREKKERFSLILESASTNQTSMYLCASSTTGAPTEAFFGQGTRLTVV.

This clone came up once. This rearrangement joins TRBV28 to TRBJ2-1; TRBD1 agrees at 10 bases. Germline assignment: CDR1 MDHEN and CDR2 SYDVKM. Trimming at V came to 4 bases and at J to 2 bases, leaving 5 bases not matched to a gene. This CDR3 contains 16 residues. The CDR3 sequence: CASSSTDRGPYNEQFF. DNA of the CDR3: TGTGCCAGCAGTTCTACCGACAGGGGGCCCTACAATGAGCAGTTCTTC.

CDR3 bases: TGTGCCAGCAGCCCCGGGGGGGGGAGTAGCTACGAGCAGTACTTC. Protein sequence: CASSPGGGSSYEQYF. The chain links TRBV6-6 to TRBJ2-7, with 8 bases aligning to TRBD2. V shed 6 bases, J shed 3 bases, and the junction held 10 bases outside the gene matches. Germline V lookup: CDR1 MNHNY, CDR2 SVGAGI (reference sequence). The CDR3 spans 15 residues.

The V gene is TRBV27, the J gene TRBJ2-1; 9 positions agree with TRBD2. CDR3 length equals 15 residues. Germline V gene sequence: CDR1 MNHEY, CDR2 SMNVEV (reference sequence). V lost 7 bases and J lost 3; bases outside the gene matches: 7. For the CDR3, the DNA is TGTGCCAGCACCCTTAGCGGGAGCAGCTACAATGAGCAGTTCTTC. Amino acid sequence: CASTLSGSSYNEQFF.

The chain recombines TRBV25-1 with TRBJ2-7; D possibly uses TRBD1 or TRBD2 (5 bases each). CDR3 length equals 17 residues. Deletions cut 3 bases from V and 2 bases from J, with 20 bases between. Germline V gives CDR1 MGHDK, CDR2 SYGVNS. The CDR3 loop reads CASSEIYGAYGTYEQYF. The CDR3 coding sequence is TGTGCCAGCAGTGAGATTTACGGGGCGTACGGTACCTACGAGCAGTACTTC.

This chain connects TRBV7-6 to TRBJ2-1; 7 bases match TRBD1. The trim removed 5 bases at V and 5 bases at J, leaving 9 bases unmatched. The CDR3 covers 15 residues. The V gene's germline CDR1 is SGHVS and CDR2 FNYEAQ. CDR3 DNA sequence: TGTGCCAGCAGCGTTAACCCGGGACAGAACAATGAGCAGTTCTTC. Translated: CASSVNPGQNNEQFF.